This TCR beta chain derives from a study of T cells in Graves' hyperthyroidism and ophthalmopathy. The CDR3 has 15 residues. The V and J ends lost 5 bases and 4 bases respectively, with 14 bases between them. Germline V gives CDR1 SNHLY, CDR2 FYNNEI. TCR beta CDR3 regions were amplified from RNA. The TCR CDR3 was amplified in a first-round RT-PCR using the HTBI primer set. Via MiXCR, TCRdb re-called the multiplex PCR reads, giving one row per CDR3 protein. Of hundreds of thousands of distinct CDR3 sequences listed, 13% to 15% are singletons. The chain employs TRBV2 and TRBJ1-4; tentatively, D is TRBD1 (5 bases). This clonotype was sampled from a woman aged 18-29 years with Graves' hyperthyroidism. Sample: blood. CDR3 nucleotide sequence: TGTGCCAGCAGTTCTCGGACACTTTTTAATGAAAAACTGTTTTTT. It encodes CASSSRTLFNEKLFF.